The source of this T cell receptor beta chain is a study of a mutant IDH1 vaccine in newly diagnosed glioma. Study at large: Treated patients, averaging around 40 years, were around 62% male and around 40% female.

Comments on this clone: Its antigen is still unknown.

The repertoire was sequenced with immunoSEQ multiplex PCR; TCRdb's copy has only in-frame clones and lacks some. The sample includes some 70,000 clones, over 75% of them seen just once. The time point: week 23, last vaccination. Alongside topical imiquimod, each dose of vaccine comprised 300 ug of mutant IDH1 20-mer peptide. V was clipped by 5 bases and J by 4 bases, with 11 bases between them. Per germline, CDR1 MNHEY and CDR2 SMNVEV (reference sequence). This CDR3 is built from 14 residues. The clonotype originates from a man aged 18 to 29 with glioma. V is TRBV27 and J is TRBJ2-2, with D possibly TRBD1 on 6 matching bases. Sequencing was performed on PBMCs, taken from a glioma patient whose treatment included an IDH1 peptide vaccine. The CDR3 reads CASSLTGPTGELFF. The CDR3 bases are TGTGCCAGCAGTCTTACAGGGCCCACCGGGGAGCTGTTTTTT.